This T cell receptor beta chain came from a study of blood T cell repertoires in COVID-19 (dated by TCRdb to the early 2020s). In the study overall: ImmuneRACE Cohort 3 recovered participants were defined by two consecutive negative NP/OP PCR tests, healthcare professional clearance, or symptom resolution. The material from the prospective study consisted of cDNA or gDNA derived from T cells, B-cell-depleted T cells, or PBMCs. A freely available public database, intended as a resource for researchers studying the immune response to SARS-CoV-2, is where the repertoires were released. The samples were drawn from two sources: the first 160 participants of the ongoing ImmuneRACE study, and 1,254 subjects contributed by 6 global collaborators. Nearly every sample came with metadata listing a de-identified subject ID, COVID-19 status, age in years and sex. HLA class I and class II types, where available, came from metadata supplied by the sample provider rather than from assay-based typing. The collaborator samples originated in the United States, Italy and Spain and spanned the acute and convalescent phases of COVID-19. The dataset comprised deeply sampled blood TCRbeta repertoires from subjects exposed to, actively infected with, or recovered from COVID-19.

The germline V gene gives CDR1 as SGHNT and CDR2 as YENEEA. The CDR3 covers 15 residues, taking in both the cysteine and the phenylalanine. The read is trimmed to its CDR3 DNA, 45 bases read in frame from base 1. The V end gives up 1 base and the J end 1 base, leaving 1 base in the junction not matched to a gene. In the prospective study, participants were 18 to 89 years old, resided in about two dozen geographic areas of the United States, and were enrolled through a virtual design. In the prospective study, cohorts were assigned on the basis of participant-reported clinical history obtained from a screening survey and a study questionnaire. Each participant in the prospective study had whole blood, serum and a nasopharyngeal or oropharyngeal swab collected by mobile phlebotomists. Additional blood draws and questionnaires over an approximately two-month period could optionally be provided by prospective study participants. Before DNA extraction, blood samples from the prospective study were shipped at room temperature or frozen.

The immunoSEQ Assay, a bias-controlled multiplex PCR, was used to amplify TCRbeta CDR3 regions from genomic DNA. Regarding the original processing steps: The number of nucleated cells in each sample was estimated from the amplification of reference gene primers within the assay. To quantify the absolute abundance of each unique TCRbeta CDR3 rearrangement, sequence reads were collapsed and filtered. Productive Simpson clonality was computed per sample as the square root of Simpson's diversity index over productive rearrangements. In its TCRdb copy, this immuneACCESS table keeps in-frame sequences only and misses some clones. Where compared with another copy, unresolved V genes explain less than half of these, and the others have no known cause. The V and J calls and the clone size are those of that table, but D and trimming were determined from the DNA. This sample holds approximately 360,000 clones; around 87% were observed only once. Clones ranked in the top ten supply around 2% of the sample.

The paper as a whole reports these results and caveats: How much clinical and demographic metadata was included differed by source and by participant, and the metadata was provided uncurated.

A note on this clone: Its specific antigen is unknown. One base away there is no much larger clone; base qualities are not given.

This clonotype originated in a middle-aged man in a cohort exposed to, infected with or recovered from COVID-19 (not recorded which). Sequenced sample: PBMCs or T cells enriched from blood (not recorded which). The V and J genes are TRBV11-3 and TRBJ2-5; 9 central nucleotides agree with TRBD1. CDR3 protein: CASSLGGQGQETQYF. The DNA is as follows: TGTGCCAGCAGCTTAGGGGGACAGGGCCAAGAGACCCAGTACTTC.